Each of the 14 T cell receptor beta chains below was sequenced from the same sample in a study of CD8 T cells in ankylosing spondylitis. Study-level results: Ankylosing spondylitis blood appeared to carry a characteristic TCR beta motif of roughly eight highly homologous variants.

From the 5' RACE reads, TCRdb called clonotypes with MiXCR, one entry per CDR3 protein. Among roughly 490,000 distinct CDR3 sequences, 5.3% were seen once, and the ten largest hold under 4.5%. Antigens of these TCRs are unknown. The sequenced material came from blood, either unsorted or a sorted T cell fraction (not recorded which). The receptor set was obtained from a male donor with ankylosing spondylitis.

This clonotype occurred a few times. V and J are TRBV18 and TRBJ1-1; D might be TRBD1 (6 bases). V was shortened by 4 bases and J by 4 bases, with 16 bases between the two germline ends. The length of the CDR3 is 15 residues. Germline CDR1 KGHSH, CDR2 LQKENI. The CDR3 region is CASSRRGTPGTEAFF. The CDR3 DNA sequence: TGTGCCAGCTCACGGAGGGGGACCCCCGGCACTGAAGCTTTCTTT.

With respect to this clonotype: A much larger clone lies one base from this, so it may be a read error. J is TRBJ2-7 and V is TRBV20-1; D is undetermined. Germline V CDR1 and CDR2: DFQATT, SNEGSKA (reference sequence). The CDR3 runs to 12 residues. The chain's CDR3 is CSARGVGYDQYF. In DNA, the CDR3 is TGCAGTGCTAGAGGGGTAGGGTACGATCAGTACTTC.

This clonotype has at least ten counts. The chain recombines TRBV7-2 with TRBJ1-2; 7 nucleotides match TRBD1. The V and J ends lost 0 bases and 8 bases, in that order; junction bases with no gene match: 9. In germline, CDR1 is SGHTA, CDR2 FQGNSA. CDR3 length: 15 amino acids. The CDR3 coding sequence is TGTGCCAGCAGCTTAGCGCTTGGGACAGAACCCGGCTACACCTTC. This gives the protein CASSLALGTEPGYTF.

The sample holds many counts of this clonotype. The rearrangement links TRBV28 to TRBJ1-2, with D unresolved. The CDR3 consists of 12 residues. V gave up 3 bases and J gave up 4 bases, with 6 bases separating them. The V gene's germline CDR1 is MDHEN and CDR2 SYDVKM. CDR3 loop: CASSFSVYGYTF. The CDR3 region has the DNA TGTGCCAGCAGTTTTTCGGTCTATGGCTACACCTTC.

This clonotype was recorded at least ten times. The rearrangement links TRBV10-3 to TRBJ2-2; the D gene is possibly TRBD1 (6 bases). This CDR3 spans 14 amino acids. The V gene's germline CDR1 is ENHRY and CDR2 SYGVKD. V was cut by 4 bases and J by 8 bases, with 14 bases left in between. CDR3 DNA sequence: TGTGCCATCAGTGGTCCGGTACAGGGAGGGGAGCTGTTTTTT. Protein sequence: CAISGPVQGGELFF.

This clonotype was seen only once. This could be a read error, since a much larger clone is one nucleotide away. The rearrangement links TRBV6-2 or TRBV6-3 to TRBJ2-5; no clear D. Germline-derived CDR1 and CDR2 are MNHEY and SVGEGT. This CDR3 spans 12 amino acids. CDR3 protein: CASSWAQGTQYF. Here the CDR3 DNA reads TGTGCCAGCAGTTGGGCCCAAGGGACCCAGTACTTC.

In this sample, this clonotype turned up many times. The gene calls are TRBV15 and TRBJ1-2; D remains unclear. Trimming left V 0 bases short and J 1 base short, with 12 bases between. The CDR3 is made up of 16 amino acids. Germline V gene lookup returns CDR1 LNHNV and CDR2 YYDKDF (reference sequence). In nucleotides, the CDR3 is TGTGCCACCAGCAGAGATCTGTATGAGAATAACTATGGCTACACCTTC. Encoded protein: CATSRDLYENNYGYTF.

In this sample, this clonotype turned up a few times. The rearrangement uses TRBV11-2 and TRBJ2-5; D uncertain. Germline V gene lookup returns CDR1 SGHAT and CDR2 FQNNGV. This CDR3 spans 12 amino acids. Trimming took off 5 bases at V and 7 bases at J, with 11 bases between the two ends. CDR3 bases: TGTGCCAGCAGCCCGAGCCCCGGGACCCAGTACTTC. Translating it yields CASSPSPGTQYF.

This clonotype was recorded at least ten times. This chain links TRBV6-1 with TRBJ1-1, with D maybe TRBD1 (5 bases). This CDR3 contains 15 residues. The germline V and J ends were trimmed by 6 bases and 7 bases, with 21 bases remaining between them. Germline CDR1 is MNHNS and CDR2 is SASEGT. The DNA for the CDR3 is TGTGCCAGCAGACTTAGAGGGGCGGGAAAGATTGAAGCTTTCTTT. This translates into CASRLRGAGKIEAFF.

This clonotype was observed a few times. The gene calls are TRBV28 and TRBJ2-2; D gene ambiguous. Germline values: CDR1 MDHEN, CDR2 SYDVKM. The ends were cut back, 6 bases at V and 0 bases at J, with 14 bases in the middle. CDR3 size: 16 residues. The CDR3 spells CASRELDDPNTGELFF. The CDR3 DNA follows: TGTGCCAGCAGAGAACTCGACGACCCGAACACCGGGGAGCTGTTTTTT.

The CDR3 here is CASSFWDRGSEQYF. CDR3 nucleotides: TGTGCCAGCAGTTTCTGGGACAGGGGGTCCGAGCAGTACTTC. The chain links TRBV27 to TRBJ2-7, with 11 bases aligning to TRBD1. This CDR3 contains 14 residues. Per the germline V gene, CDR1 is MNHEY and CDR2 is SMNVEV (reference sequence). The ends lost 3 bases at V and 6 bases at J; junction bases unmatched: 4.

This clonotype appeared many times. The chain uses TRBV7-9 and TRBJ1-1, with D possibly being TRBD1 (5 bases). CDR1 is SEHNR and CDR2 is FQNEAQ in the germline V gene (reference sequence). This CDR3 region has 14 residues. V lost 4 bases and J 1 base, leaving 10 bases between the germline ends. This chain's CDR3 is CASSWMGPNTEAFF. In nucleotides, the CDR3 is TGTGCCAGCAGCTGGATGGGACCGAACACTGAAGCTTTCTTT.

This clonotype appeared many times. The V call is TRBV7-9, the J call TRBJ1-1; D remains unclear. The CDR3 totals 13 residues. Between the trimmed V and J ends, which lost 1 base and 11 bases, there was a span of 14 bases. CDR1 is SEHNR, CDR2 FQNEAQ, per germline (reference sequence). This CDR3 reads CASSLGAQAAAFF. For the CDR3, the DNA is TGTGCCAGCAGCTTAGGTGCACAAGCGGCGGCTTTCTTT. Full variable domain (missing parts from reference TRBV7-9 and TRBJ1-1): DTGVSQNPRHKITKRGQNVTFRCDPISEHNRLYWYRQTLGQGPEFLTYFQNEAQLEKSRLLSDRFSAERPKGSFSTLEIQRTEQGDSAMYLCASSLGAQAAAFFGQGTRLTVV.

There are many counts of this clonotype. The CDR3 spells CASSSTWTSGTDTQYF. As DNA, the CDR3 is TGTGCCAGCAGCTCAACCTGGACTAGCGGGACAGATACGCAGTATTTT. The chain joins TRBV7-8 to TRBJ2-3; 11 bases are shared with TRBD2. Trimming cost V 4 bases and J 3 bases; bases outside gene matches: 6. The CDR3 has 16 amino acids. Germline V gene data show CDR1 as SGHVS and CDR2 as FQNEAQ.